This entry lists 18 T cell receptor beta chains sequenced from one sample in a study of shared clonotypes between healthy human individuals. Assay used: immunoSEQ multiplex PCR; TCRdb lists only in-frame clones, some missing. The table records over 400,000 clones, approximately 95% of them present only once. Sequenced sample: naive CD4+ T cells sorted from blood. Subset given: CD45RA+ positively selected. The source is a woman aged 25-40 years in good health.

The CDR3 DNA sequence: TGCGCCAGCAGCTTGGAAAGGCCGAGCACTGAAGCTTTCTTT. Its protein is CASSLERPSTEAFF. The rearrangement links TRBV5-1 to TRBJ1-1, with D unclear. Germline lookup yields CDR1 SGHRS and CDR2 YFSETQ. V lost 0 bases and J lost 4, with 10 bases in between. The CDR3 is 14 residues long.

CDR3 nucleotides: TGTGCCAGCAGCTCCGGACACACTGAAGCTTTCTTT. Protein: CASSSGHTEAFF. The chain recombines TRBV11-3 with TRBJ1-1; D gene uncertain. This CDR3 is 12 amino acids long. Germline loops: CDR1 SGHNT, CDR2 YENEEA. V was clipped by 4 bases and J by 3 bases, with 6 bases between them.

This chain links TRBV5-6 with TRBJ2-5, with a tentative D call TRBD1 (5 bases). Looked up from germline, CDR1 is SGHDT and CDR2 is YYEEEE. The CDR3 has 16 amino acids. Trimming pared 4 bases from V and 5 bases from J, leaving 21 bases between. The CDR3 DNA follows: TGTGCCAGCAGCATAACCCGCGGCAGGGTAGGGGAGACCCAGTACTTC. As protein: CASSITRGRVGETQYF.

The chain recombines TRBV5-8 with TRBJ1-3; a possible D gene is TRBD1 (6 bases). V was clipped by 0 bases and J by 7 bases, with 17 bases between them. This CDR3 has 16 residues. Germline V lookup: CDR1 SGHTS, CDR2 YDEGEE. The CDR3: CASSLAPLDSGNTIYF. CDR3 sequence (DNA): TGTGCCAGCAGCTTGGCCCCCTTGGACAGCGGGAACACCATATATTTT.

This rearrangement joins TRBV28 to TRBJ1-2; D gene ambiguous. The CDR3 extends over 14 amino acids. The germline gives CDR1 MDHEN, CDR2 SYDVKM. Trimming cost V 8 bases and J 2 bases, with 15 bases left between them. CDR3 bases: TGTGCCAGCCTTGGGAGTATAGTGAACTATGGCTACACCTTC. Translated, it gives CASLGSIVNYGYTF.

The DNA for the CDR3 is TGTGCCAGCACCAAGCAAGCCTATGGCTACACCTTC. The encoded protein is CASTKQAYGYTF. The chain carries TRBV28 and TRBJ1-2, with D hard to call. Trimming took 7 bases from V and 4 from J, leaving 10 bases between them. This CDR3 region has 12 residues. Germline V lookup: CDR1 MDHEN, CDR2 SYDVKM.

V and J are TRBV6-5 and TRBJ1-4; no clear D gene. Germline V lookup: CDR1 MNHEY, CDR2 SVGAGI. This CDR3 has 15 residues. V lost 5 bases and J lost 3, with 13 bases in between. CDR3 sequence reads: CASSRTRIANEKLFF. The CDR3 region has the DNA TGTGCCAGCAGTCGCACTCGGATAGCTAATGAAAAACTGTTTTTT.

This clone was seen a single time. This sequence joins TRBV28 and TRBJ1-5; 9 bases line up with TRBD1. V shed 3 bases, J shed 0 bases, and the junction held 6 bases outside the gene matches. Germline V gives CDR1 MDHEN, CDR2 SYDVKM. The CDR3 runs 17 residues. CDR3 sequence reads: CASSFRDRVYSNQPQHF. CDR3 DNA: TGTGCCAGCAGTTTCCGGGACAGGGTTTATAGCAATCAGCCCCAGCATTTT. Variable domain in full (rest from reference TRBV28 and TRBJ1-5): DVKVTQSSRYLVKRTGEKVFLECVQDMDHENMFWYRQDPGLGLRLIYFSYDVKMKEKGDIPEGYSVSREKKERFSLILESASTNQTSMYLCASSFRDRVYSNQPQHFGDGTRLSIL.

In DNA form, the CDR3 reads TGTGCCAGCCGCGCGATAGGCGGCAATCAGCCCCAGCATTTT. Its protein product is CASRAIGGNQPQHF. J is TRBJ1-5 and V is TRBV27; D gene ambiguous. CDR1 and CDR2 from the germline V gene are MNHEY and SMNVEV (reference sequence). CDR3 length equals 14 residues. Trimming cost V 8 bases and J 2 bases, with 13 bases left between them.

The CDR3 nucleotides read TGTGCCAGCAGCTTGGTGGGCGGGACCCCCTTGTGGCAGTTCTTC. Encoded protein: CASSLVGGTPLWQFF. This rearrangement joins TRBV5-4 to TRBJ2-1; D may be TRBD2 (6 bases). V was cut by 0 bases and J by 12 bases, with 19 bases left in between. CDR3 length equals 15 residues. The V gene's germline CDR1 is SGHNT and CDR2 YYREEE (reference sequence). The variable domain in full, with the rest retrieved from reference TRBV5-4 and TRBJ2-1, is ETGVTQSPTHLIKTRGQQVTLRCSSQSGHNTVSWYQQALGQGPQFIFQYYREEENGRGNFPPRFSGLQFPNYSSELNVNALELDDSALYLCASSLVGGTPLWQFFGPGTRLTVL.

The rearrangement links TRBV7-3 to TRBJ1-1; 7 bases map to TRBD1. The CDR3 length is 13 residues. Germline-derived CDR1 and CDR2 are SGHTA and FQGTGA. Losses at the gene ends were 1 base for V and 6 bases for J; bases not matched to a gene: 2. The CDR3 region is CASSLRQGAEAFF. In nucleotides, the CDR3 is TGTGCCAGCAGCTTAAGGCAGGGGGCTGAAGCTTTCTTT.

The chain carries TRBV27 and TRBJ1-2, with 8 bases lining up with TRBD1. CDR3 size: 14 residues. The germline gives CDR1 MNHEY, CDR2 SMNVEV (reference sequence). The trim removed 4 bases at V and 3 bases at J, leaving 4 bases unmatched. CDR3 sequence: CASSSTGGDYGYTF. For the CDR3, the DNA is TGTGCCAGCAGTTCTACAGGGGGGGACTATGGCTACACCTTC.

This chain connects TRBV5-8 to TRBJ2-5; 11 nucleotides match TRBD2. The J call may be faulty, since TRBJ2-7 better matches the DNA end. There are 17 residues in the CDR3. In germline, CDR1 is SGHTS, CDR2 YDEGEE. The CDR3 here is CASSLPLSSGRWYEQYF. The CDR3 DNA reads TGTGCCAGCAGCTTGCCCCTATCTAGCGGGAGGTGGTACGAGCAGTACTTC.

This CDR3 reads CASSSGQFSGNTIYF. As DNA, the CDR3 is TGTGCCAGCAGCTCGGGACAGTTCTCTGGAAACACCATATATTTT. The chain combines TRBV28 with TRBJ1-3, with TRBD1 identical over 7 bases. There are 15 residues in the CDR3. From germline, CDR1 is MDHEN and CDR2 SYDVKM. Trimming removed 6 bases from V and 0 bases from J; junction bases left unmatched: 5.

The V gene is TRBV6-1, the J gene TRBJ2-5, with 7 bases fitting TRBD1. The CDR3 is 14 amino acids. Trimming at V came to 5 bases and at J to 1 base, leaving 4 bases not matched to a gene. Germline loops: CDR1 MNHNS, CDR2 SASEGT. The CDR3 protein is CASSQNRGQETQYF. CDR3 DNA sequence: TGTGCCAGCAGTCAAAACAGGGGCCAAGAGACCCAGTACTTC.

V and J are TRBV11-3 and TRBJ2-5, with no clear D. Germline CDR1 is SGHNT and CDR2 is YENEEA. This CDR3 spans 13 amino acids. The V end was cut by 1 base, the J end by 2 bases, with 5 bases between. The CDR3 loop reads CASSLASQETQYF. CDR3 coding DNA: TGTGCCAGCAGCTTAGCCTCGCAAGAGACCCAGTACTTC.

The V call is TRBV5-1, the J call TRBJ1-2; possible D gene TRBD1, 6 bases. The length of the CDR3 is 14 residues. Looked up from germline, CDR1 is SGHRS and CDR2 is YFSETQ. V was pared by 4 bases and J by 4 bases, with 14 bases between. The CDR3 DNA is TGCGCCAGCAGCCTTCGGACAGAGGTCTATGGCTACACCTTC. It codes for CASSLRTEVYGYTF.

J is TRBJ2-6 and V is TRBV19; 9 bases fit TRBD1. The CDR3 is made up of 17 amino acids. Germline V gene data show CDR1 as LNHDA and CDR2 as SQIVND (reference sequence). The V segment lost 4 bases and the J segment 1 base; nucleotides outside the gene matches: 5. CDR3 DNA: TGTGCCAGTAGTAGGGACAGGGTTAGGTCTGGGGCCAACGTCCTGACTTTC. Residues: CASSRDRVRSGANVLTF. The full variable domain, in which reference TRBV19 and TRBJ2-6 provide the parts outside the CDR3, is DGGITQSPKYLFRKEGQNVTLSCEQNLNHDAMYWYRQDPGQGLRLIYYSQIVNDFQKGDIAEGYSVSREKKESFPLTVTSAQKNPTAFYLCASSRDRVRSGANVLTFGAGSRLTVL.